The entry below describes one T cell receptor beta chain. Profiling relied on immunoSEQ multiplex PCR, and the TCRdb table lists in-frame clones only, not all of them. The sample contains around 10,000 clones, around 93% of which appear only once. The CDR3 spans 15 residues. V gave up 0 bases and J gave up 1 base, with 11 bases separating them. Looked up from germline, CDR1 is SGDLS and CDR2 is YYNGEE. This entry belongs to a study of graft-versus-host responses after intestinal transplantation. Sequences were derived from PBMCs, sampled about 70 days after transplant. The receptor was derived from a human patient who received an intestinal transplant, so some T cells may come from the graft donor. The genes are TRBV9 and TRBJ2-7; no clear D. CDR3 loop: CASSVAASRSYEQYF. The CDR3 DNA reads as TGTGCCAGCAGCGTAGCAGCTAGTAGGTCCTACGAGCAGTACTTC. The full variable domain, completed using reference TRBV9 and TRBJ2-7, is DSGVTQTPKHLITATGQRVTLRCSPRSGDLSVYWYQQSLDQGLQFLIQYYNGEERAKGNILERFSAQQFPDLHSELNLSSLELGDSALYFCASSVAASRSYEQYFGPGTRLTVT.